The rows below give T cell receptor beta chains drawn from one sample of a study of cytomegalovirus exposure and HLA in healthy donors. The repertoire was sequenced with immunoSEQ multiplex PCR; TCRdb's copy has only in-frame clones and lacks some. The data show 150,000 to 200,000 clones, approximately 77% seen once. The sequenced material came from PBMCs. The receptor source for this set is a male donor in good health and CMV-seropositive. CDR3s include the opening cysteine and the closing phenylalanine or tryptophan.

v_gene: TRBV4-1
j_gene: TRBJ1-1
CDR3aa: CASSQGGQNTEAFF

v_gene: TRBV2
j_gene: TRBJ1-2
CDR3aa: CASSLYGYTF

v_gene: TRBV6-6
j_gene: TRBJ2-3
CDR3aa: CASSPGVLVGADTQYF

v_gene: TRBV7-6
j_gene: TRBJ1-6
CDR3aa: CASSPRGGEGSPLHF

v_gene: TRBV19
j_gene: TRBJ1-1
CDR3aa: CASTPLGGGNTEAFF

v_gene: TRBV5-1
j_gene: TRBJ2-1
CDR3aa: CASSLEVGLAGVVNEQFF

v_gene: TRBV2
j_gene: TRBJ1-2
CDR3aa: CASSYTGSDGYTF

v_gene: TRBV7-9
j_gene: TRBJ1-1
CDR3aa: CASSFVGGGEAFF

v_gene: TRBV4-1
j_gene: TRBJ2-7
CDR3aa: CASSLVGDRASYEQYF

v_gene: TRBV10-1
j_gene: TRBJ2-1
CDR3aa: CASSYLAGDYNEQFF

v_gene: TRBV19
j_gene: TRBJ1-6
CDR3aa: CASSRQVLNSPLHF

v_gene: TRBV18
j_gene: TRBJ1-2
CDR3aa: CASSSGTGNGYTF

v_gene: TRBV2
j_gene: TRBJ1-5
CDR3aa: CASSPNSNQPQHF

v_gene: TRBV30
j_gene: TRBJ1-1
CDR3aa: CAWSGNLGTGAGAFF

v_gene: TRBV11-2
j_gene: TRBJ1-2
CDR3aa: CASSPQGDRDFGYTF

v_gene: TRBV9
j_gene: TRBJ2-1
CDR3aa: CASSVVGLAGGDNEQFF

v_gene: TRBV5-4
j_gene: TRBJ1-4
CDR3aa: CASSFDRGEEKLFF

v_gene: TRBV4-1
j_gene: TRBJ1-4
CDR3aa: CASSRKTRVGGPNEKLFF

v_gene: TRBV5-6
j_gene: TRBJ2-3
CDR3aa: CASSWNRGLDTQYF

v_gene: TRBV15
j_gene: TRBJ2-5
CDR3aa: CATSRGAGEQYF

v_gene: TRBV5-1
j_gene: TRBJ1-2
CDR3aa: CASSLGTSGYGYTF

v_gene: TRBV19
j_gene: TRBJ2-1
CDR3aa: CASSTRTSGPNEQFF

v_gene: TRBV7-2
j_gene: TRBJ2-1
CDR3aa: CASSLMGEASSEQFF

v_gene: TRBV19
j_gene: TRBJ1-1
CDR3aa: CASSIKRAGVNTEAFF

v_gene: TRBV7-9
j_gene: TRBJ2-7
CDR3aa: CASSTDRDNPYEQYF

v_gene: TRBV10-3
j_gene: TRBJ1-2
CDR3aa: CAISESMIQDGGYTF

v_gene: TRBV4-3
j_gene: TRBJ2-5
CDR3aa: CASSQVGGHPYF

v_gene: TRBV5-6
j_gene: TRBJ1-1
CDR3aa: CASSFTGGGTEAFF

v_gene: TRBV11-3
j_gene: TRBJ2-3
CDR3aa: CASRGDTDTQYF

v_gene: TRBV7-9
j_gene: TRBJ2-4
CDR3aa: CASSLAPDSVEYF

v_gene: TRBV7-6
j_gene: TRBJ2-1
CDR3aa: CASSLVGVSSYNEQFF

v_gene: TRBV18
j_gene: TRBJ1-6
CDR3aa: CASSRGTGGIGNSPLHF

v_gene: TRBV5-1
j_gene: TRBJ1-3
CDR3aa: CASSTTGAQSGNTIYF

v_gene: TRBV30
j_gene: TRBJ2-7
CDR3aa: CAWSPAGVSNLQYF

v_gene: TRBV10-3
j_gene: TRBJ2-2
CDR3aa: CAISGGGQITGELFF

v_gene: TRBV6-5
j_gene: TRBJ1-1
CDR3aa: CASSNDRGMNTEAFF

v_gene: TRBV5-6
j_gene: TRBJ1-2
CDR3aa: CASSFAGQRYGYTF

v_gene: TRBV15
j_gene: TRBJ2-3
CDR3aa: CATRQVSIADTQYF

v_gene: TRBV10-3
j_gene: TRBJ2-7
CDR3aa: CAISEASGVGEQYF

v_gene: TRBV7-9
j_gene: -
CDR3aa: CASSPRDREQETQYF

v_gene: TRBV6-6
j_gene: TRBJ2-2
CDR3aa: CASGPGGGTGELFF

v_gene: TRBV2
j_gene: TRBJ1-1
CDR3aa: CASSGTGGAFF

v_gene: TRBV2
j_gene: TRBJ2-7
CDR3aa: CASTLGRNVHEQYF

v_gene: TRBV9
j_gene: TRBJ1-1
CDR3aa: CASSAVPGQANTEAFF

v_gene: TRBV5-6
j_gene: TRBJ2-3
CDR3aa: CASSPVGGSTDTQYF

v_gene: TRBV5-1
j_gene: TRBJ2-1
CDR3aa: CASSLGGSSYNEQFF

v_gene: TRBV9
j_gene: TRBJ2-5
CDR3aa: CASSVVPEGGGETQYF

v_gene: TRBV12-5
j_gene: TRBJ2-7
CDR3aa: CASGSWTSGGPYEQYF

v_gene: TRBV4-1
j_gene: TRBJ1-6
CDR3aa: CASSKGQARSSYNSPLHF

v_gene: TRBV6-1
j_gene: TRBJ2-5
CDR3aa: CASSEDREVEETQYF